The sequence of this TCR beta chain was determined in a study of blood T cell repertoires in COVID-19. For the study at large: The origin of the acute and convalescent COVID-19 samples was the United States, Italy and Spain. In each case, the material was cDNA or gDNA derived from T cells, B-cell-depleted T cells, or PBMCs.

Authors' processing steps: Nucleated cell number was recorded as an estimate derived from reference gene primer amplification. Assay: immunoSEQ multiplex PCR; the TCRdb copy retains only in-frame clones and omits some. V and J calls and clone size are copied from that table; D and trimming were computed from the DNA. The table has around 250,000 clones, approximately 82% seen once. Germline CDR1 is LNHDA and CDR2 is SQIVND (reference sequence). The CDR3 extends over 16 amino acids. V shed 5 bases, J shed 5 bases, and the junction held 9 bases outside the gene matches. This sequence originates from an elderly man with acute or convalescent COVID-19. Specimen: peripheral blood. The rearrangement links TRBV19 to TRBJ2-7; 13 nucleotides line up with TRBD2. CDR3 sequence reads: CASSLKSGTSGNEQYF. The CDR3 DNA sequence: TGTGCCAGTAGTCTAAAATCCGGGACTAGCGGGAACGAGCAGTACTTC.